Sequencing of this T cell receptor (beta chain) was carried out in a study of OX40 agonist ivuxolimab in advanced cancers. Study as a whole: Three dose-escalation patients had partial responses: one with hepatocellular carcinoma and two with cutaneous melanoma.

The table came from immunoSEQ multiplex PCR; TCRdb's copy has only in-frame clones and leaves some out. The sample records around 67,000 clones, 87% being singletons. With 0 bases removed from V and 0 bases from J, the gap between germline ends came to 10 bases. The CDR3 covers 16 residues. The germline CDR1 and CDR2 sequences are LGHNA and YSLEER. The material was CD4+ or CD8+ T cells sorted from blood, obtained in a trial of the OX40 agonist ivuxolimab. This clonotype originated in an adult with an advanced solid tumor such as melanoma, head and neck, liver or kidney cancer. The chain has TRBV4-3 and TRBJ2-3; no firm D call. CDR3: CASSQDIRTSTDTQYF. Here the CDR3 DNA reads TGCGCCAGCAGCCAAGATATACGCACTAGCACAGATACGCAGTATTTT.